These 17 T cell receptor beta chains share one sample of origin, sequenced in a study of T-cell memory formation after mild COVID-19. Via MiXCR, TCRdb re-called the 5' RACE reads, giving one row per CDR3 protein. Here the sample spans around 80,000 distinct CDR3 sequences, about 15% being singletons. Source material: PBMCs or a T cell subset sorted from them (not recorded which). Every receptor here comes from an adult woman who had mild COVID-19 (a few samples of this study predate the infection). Cell type and time point are not known.

This clonotype was detected a few times. The genes are TRBV12-3 or TRBV12-4 and TRBJ2-1, with 8 bases lining up with TRBD2. The length of the CDR3 is 13 residues. Trimming at V came to 6 bases and at J to 8 bases, leaving 6 bases not matched to a gene. CDR3 amino acids: CASRARGGYEQFF. DNA for the CDR3: TGTGCCAGCAGAGCCCGGGGGGGCTATGAGCAGTTCTTC.

This rearrangement joins TRBV28 to TRBJ2-3; tentatively, D is TRBD1 (6 bases). The CDR3 is 15 residues long. V was trimmed by 3 bases and J by 2 bases, leaving 12 bases between them. Germline CDR1 reads MDHEN; CDR2 reads SYDVKM. The CDR3 bases are TGTGCCAGCAGTTTTAGGCAGGGGCTCACAGATACGCAGTATTTT. Amino acids: CASSFRQGLTDTQYF.

The V call is TRBV7-2, the J call TRBJ2-5, with 9 bases aligning to TRBD2. Germline CDR1 and CDR2: SGHTA and FQGNSA. After removal of 3 bases from V and 5 bases from J, the junction contained 13 bases not matched to a gene. The CDR3 runs 17 residues. CDR3 sequence (DNA): TGTGCCAGCAGCTTCCTAGGGCGGGAGGGCCCATGGGAGACCCAGTACTTC. Its protein is CASSFLGREGPWETQYF.

This clonotype was picked up a small number of times. The genes are TRBV7-9 and TRBJ2-5; TRBD1 agrees at 7 bases. Trimming at V came to 3 bases and at J to 1 base, leaving 5 bases not matched to a gene. The CDR3 extends over 15 amino acids. The germline V gene has CDR1 SEHNR and CDR2 FQNEAQ (reference sequence). CDR3 DNA: TGTGCCAGCAGCTTTGGGGACAGCTCCCAAGAGACCCAGTACTTC. Residues: CASSFGDSSQETQYF.

This clonotype was seen a handful of times. This chain links TRBV9 with TRBJ1-2, with D hard to call. The CDR3 spans 15 residues. V lost 3 bases, J lost 4 bases, and 16 bases lay in between. Germline CDR1 SGDLS, CDR2 YYNGEE. DNA for the CDR3: TGTGCCAGCAGCGGGACCGACACCGGAGCCTATGGCTACACCTTC. Translated: CASSGTDTGAYGYTF.

This clonotype came up a few times. This sequence joins TRBV6-4 and TRBJ2-3, with D possibly being TRBD2 (6 bases). CDR1 is MRHNA, CDR2 SNTAGT, per germline. The CDR3 contains 16 residues. V was cut by 0 bases and J by 2 bases, with 12 bases left in between. CDR3 bases: TGTGCCAGCAGTGACTCCTCATCGGGAGACACAGATACGCAGTATTTT. Translating it yields CASSDSSSGDTDTQYF.

This clonotype came up a few times. The V gene is TRBV12-5, the J gene TRBJ2-7; TRBD1 agrees at 10 bases. CDR3 size: 18 residues. Germline V gives CDR1 LGHNT, CDR2 FRNRAP. V was clipped by 0 bases and J by 5 bases; unmatched bases: 13. CDR3 in DNA: TGTGCTAGTGGTTTGGTCCTCCTCGAACCGGGACAGGGGAACGAGCAGTACTTC. Translation gives CASGLVLLEPGQGNEQYF.

The chain links TRBV4-1 to TRBJ2-1, with D maybe TRBD2 (6 bases). Germline values: CDR1 MGHRA, CDR2 YSYEKL. The CDR3 spans 15 residues. V lost 4 bases and J 0 bases, leaving 10 bases between the germline ends. CDR3: CASSPRDPSYNEQFF. CDR3 coding DNA: TGCGCCAGCAGCCCGCGGGACCCCTCCTACAATGAGCAGTTCTTC.

This clonotype was seen repeatedly, ten times or more. The chain recombines TRBV7-9 with TRBJ1-1; unclear D gene. Germline-derived CDR1 and CDR2 are SEHNR and FQNEAQ (reference sequence). The CDR3 runs 14 residues. With 2 bases removed from V and 8 bases from J, the gap between germline ends came to 15 bases. CDR3 DNA: TGTGCCAGCAGCTTATCACAGCCAGGTGGAGAAGCTTTCTTT. Encoded protein: CASSLSQPGGEAFF.

This clonotype has only a few counts. J is TRBJ1-5 and V is TRBV7-8; D is ambiguous. V lost 5 bases, J lost 3 bases, and 5 bases lay in between. The CDR3 runs to 12 residues. The germline gives CDR1 SGHVS, CDR2 FQNEAQ. CDR3 residues: CASSAANQPQHF. Written as DNA, the CDR3 is TGTGCCAGCAGCGCTGCCAATCAGCCCCAGCATTTT.

This clonotype occurred many times. The genes are TRBV7-9 and TRBJ2-3; D is undetermined. The CDR3 is 16 amino acids. V lost 5 bases, J lost 2 bases, and 17 bases lay in between. Germline-derived CDR1 and CDR2 are SEHNR and FQNEAQ (reference sequence). This chain's CDR3 is CASSPDSSAYTDTQYF. The CDR3 coding sequence is TGTGCCAGCAGCCCAGACTCAAGCGCGTACACAGATACGCAGTATTTT.

This clonotype was observed a handful of times. The rearrangement joins TRBV9 to TRBJ1-5, with 9 bases matching TRBD1. The germline V gene encodes CDR1 SGDLS and CDR2 YYNGEE. The ends lost 8 bases at V and 9 bases at J; junction bases unmatched: 6. CDR3 length equals 12 residues. The CDR3 reads CASGQGIWPQHF. In DNA form, the CDR3 reads TGTGCCAGTGGACAGGGGATTTGGCCCCAGCATTTT. The full variable domain, completed using reference TRBV9 and TRBJ1-5, is DSGVTQTPKHLITATGQRVTLRCSPRSGDLSVYWYQQSLDQGLQFLIQYYNGEERAKGNILERFSAQQFPDLHSELNLSSLELGDSALYFCASGQGIWPQHFGDGTRLSIL.

The chain uses TRBV24-1 and TRBJ2-2; the D is unclear. CDR1 is KGHDR and CDR2 is SFDVKD in the germline V gene. The CDR3 consists of 13 residues. V was cut by 5 bases and J by 0 bases, with 3 bases left in between. CDR3 DNA sequence: TGTGCCACCAGTGCCCCGAACACCGGGGAGCTGTTTTTT. Amino acid sequence: CATSAPNTGELFF.

This clonotype has more than one count but fewer than ten. The chain employs TRBV4-1 and TRBJ2-7, with D possibly matching TRBD1 (5 bases). There are 13 residues in the CDR3. Deletions cut 3 bases from V and 3 bases from J, with 9 bases between. Germline-derived CDR1 and CDR2 are MGHRA and YSYEKL. DNA of the CDR3: TGCGCCAGCAGCCAGTCAGGGCTCTACGAGCAGTACTTC. Translation gives CASSQSGLYEQYF.

This rearrangement joins TRBV12-3 or TRBV12-4 to TRBJ2-7; 7 bases line up with TRBD2. V gave up 5 bases and J gave up 6 bases; unmatched junction bases: 13. The length of the CDR3 is 15 residues. The CDR3 bases are TGTGCCAGCAGTCAAGCGGGGACGTCTCCTCGCGAGCAGTACTTC. Encoded protein: CASSQAGTSPREQYF.

This clonotype was seen only a few times. V usage is TRBV4-2 and J usage is TRBJ2-1; 12 nucleotides agree with TRBD2. Germline CDR1 LGHNA, CDR2 YNFKEQ. V shed 5 bases and J 5 bases; nucleotides not matched to a gene: 13. This CDR3 has 18 residues. The CDR3 DNA sequence: TGTGCCAGCAGCTCCCTACCCGGACTAGCGGGACAAGACAATGAGCAGTTCTTC. This sequence encodes CASSSLPGLAGQDNEQFF.

This clonotype was seen a handful of times. J is TRBJ2-1 and V is TRBV29-1; D perhaps matches TRBD1 (5 bases). Between the trimmed V and J ends, which lost 4 bases and 5 bases, there was a span of 6 bases. Germline V gives CDR1 SQVTM, CDR2 ANQGSEA. CDR3 length equals 11 residues. CDR3 coding DNA: TGCAGCGTTGGGGGCCACAATGAGCAGTTCTTC. Amino acids: CSVGGHNEQFF.